This T cell receptor (beta chain) was sequenced during a study of long-term antiretroviral therapy in people with HIV. The run of the v3.0 immunoSEQ assay was at survey level. The method was immunoSEQ multiplex PCR; TCRdb's version includes in-frame clones alone and lacks a portion of them. The sample includes 20,000 to 30,000 clones, about 80% of them seen just once. V was clipped by 4 bases and J by 3 bases, with 9 bases between them. The CDR3 has 13 residues. In germline, CDR1 is MNHEY, CDR2 SVGAGI. The chain has TRBV6-5 and TRBJ1-1, with D possibly TRBD1 on 5 matching bases. The material sequenced was unsorted PBMCs, taken 1.2 years after starting antiretroviral therapy. The clonotype originates from a woman in her thirties or forties with HIV. In DNA form, the CDR3 reads TGTGCCAGCAGTTTAGGGGTTTACACTGAAGCTTTCTTT. Its protein is CASSLGVYTEAFF.